The rows below give T cell receptor beta chains drawn from one sample of a study of PD-1 blockade in mismatch repair-deficient tumors. The repertoire was sequenced with immunoSEQ multiplex PCR; TCRdb's copy has only in-frame clones and lacks some. The sample shows more than 85,000 clones, 65% to 85% of them seen only once. This specimen was peripheral blood, taken roughly 36 weeks after starting pembrolizumab. These receptors all stem from an adult with mismatch repair-deficient cancer. CDR3s include the opening cysteine and the closing phenylalanine or tryptophan. A D gene is named only where the DNA matches it firmly. Rows may omit the clone size; those that give it use once, few, many or a size class.

d_call,v_call,j_call,clone_size,cdr3_nt,cdr3_aa
.,TRBV27,TRBJ2-1,.,TGTGCCAGCCGAAGCAGGGAGTCCGATGAGCAGTTCTTC,CASRSRESDEQFF
TRBD1,TRBV5-5,TRBJ1-2,once,TGTGCCAGCAGCTGGGACAGGGATGGCTACACCTTC,CASSWDRDGYTF
.,TRBV2,TRBJ2-2,.,TGTGCCAGCAGTGAATATAGGCTAGCTTCCGGGGAGCTGTTTTTT,CASSEYRLASGELFF
TRBD1,TRBV19,TRBJ2-4,.,TGTGCCAGTAATTCAGGGGGCGCGTCCAAAAACATTCAGTACTTC,CASNSGGASKNIQYF
.,TRBV30,TRBJ2-3,.,TGTGCCTGGAGTGTAGGAATTAGCACAGATACGCAGTATTTT,CAWSVGISTDTQYF
TRBD2,TRBV7-2,TRBJ2-1,.,TGTGCCAGCAGCCAACCGGGACTAGCGAGAGAATACAATGAGCAGTTCTTC,CASSQPGLAREYNEQFF
.,TRBV15,TRBJ1-2,.,TGTGCCACCAGCAGAGATCTCGGTTTGGGTGGCTACACCTTC,CATSRDLGLGGYTF
.,TRBV7-2,TRBJ2-3,.,TGTGCCACGGAACCGGGAGATACGCAGTATTTT,CATEPGDTQYF
.,TRBV11-1,TRBJ1-1,.,TGTGCCAGCAGCTTAGGGTGGGCAAGACAAGCTTTCTTT,CASSLGWARQAFF
.,TRBV27,TRBJ2-5,.,TGTGCCAGCAGCCTGGGGATTCAAGAGACCCAGTACTTC,CASSLGIQETQYF
TRBD1,TRBV4-1,TRBJ1-2,.,TGCGCCAGCAGCCAAGCGAAGACAGGGAGCTATGGCTACACCTTC,CASSQAKTGSYGYTF
TRBD1,TRBV7-3,TRBJ1-2,.,TGTGCCAGCAGCTTATATGGACAGGGGGCGGCTGGCTACACCTTC,CASSLYGQGAAGYTF
.,TRBV6-1,TRBJ2-7,.,TGTGCCAGCATTGGGACACCCAGAACCTACGAGCAGTACTTC,CASIGTPRTYEQYF
TRBD1,TRBV5-8,TRBJ1-1,.,TGTGCCAGCAGTCGGACAGGGGTGAACACTGAAGCTTTCTTT,CASSRTGVNTEAFF
TRBD1,TRBV2,TRBJ1-4,.,TGTGCCAGCAGTGCGGACAGGGGATATGAAAAACTGTTTTTT,CASSADRGYEKLFF
.,TRBV21-1,TRBJ2-1,.,TGTGCCAGCAGCAAAGGACTAGCGGGAAACAATGAGCAGTTCTTC,CASSKGLAGNNEQFF
.,TRBV28,TRBJ1-2,.,TGTGCCAGCAGTGCGGACAGAACCTATGGCTACACCTTC,CASSADRTYGYTF
.,TRBV28,TRBJ1-5,.,TGTGCCAGCAGTGACGGAGAGGGGTATAGCAATCAGCCCCAGCATTTT,CASSDGEGYSNQPQHF
.,TRBV9,TRBJ1-2,.,TGTGCCAGCAGCCGGGACGGGACGACTAACTATGGCTACACCTTC,CASSRDGTTNYGYTF
TRBD1,TRBV6-1,TRBJ1-1,.,TGTGCCAGCAGTCCTACGGTACAGGGGTTGGCTGAAGCTTTCTTT,CASSPTVQGLAEAFF
.,TRBV11-3,TRBJ2-7,.,TGTGCCAGCAGCTTAGCGGGGATCTACGAGCAGTACTTC,CASSLAGIYEQYF
.,TRBV19,TRBJ2-1,.,TGTGCCAGTAAAGTTTTGGGTACCCACAATGAGCAGTTCTTC,CASKVLGTHNEQFF
TRBD2,TRBV7-9,TRBJ2-1,.,TGTGCCAGCAGATTGGGCGTAGCGGGAGGGATCTACAATGAGCAGTTCTTC,CASRLGVAGGIYNEQFF
TRBD1,TRBV19,TRBJ1-5,.,TGTGCCAGTAGTATCGACTTAACAGGGGGCAATCAGCCCCAGCATTTT,CASSIDLTGGNQPQHF
.,TRBV7-2,TRBJ1-3,.,TGTGCCAGCAGCCCGGGTCCTGGAAACACCATATATTTT,CASSPGPGNTIYF
TRBD2,TRBV11-3,TRBJ2-1,.,TGTGCCAGCAGCCTACCGGGGACTAGCGGGCGGGATGAGCAGTTCTTC,CASSLPGTSGRDEQFF
.,TRBV15,TRBJ1-5,once,TGTGCCACCAGCGGGGCAGACAACCGCCAGCCCCAGCATTTT,CATSGADNRQPQHF
.,TRBV29-1,TRBJ2-7,.,TGCAGCTCCAAACCCCCGAACGAGCAGTACTTC,CSSKPPNEQYF
.,TRBV6-6,TRBJ2-5,once,TGTGCCAGCAGTTCCGGGTATAGGGGAGAAGAGACCCAGTACTTC,CASSSGYRGEETQYF
TRBD2,TRBV7-6,TRBJ2-1,.,TGTGCCAGCAGCTTAGCCCCTAGCGGGAGGATGCACAATGAGCAGTTCTTC,CASSLAPSGRMHNEQFF
.,TRBV7-2,TRBJ2-1,.,TGTGCCAGCAGCTTAACCTCGGCGCTTTCGAATGAGCAGTTCTTC,CASSLTSALSNEQFF
TRBD1,TRBV5-6,TRBJ2-2,.,TGTGCCAGCAGATTCGGGACAGGGGACACCGGGGAGCTGTTTTTT,CASRFGTGDTGELFF
.,TRBV7-2,TRBJ2-6,.,TGTGCCAGCAGCCGGTGGGGGGCTGGGGCCAACGTCCTGACTTTC,CASSRWGAGANVLTF
.,TRBV5-1,TRBJ1-1,.,TGCGCCAGCAGCCTCCGGGACACGAACACTGAAGCTTTCTTT,CASSLRDTNTEAFF
TRBD2,TRBV6-6,TRBJ2-5,.,TGTGCCAGCAGTTACTCCGGGACTAGCATGGAGACCCAGTACTTC,CASSYSGTSMETQYF
.,TRBV4-1,TRBJ2-7,.,TGCGCCAGCAGCCAAAGCCAAAAGCCCAACGAGCAGTACTTC,CASSQSQKPNEQYF
.,TRBV6-5,TRBJ1-5,.,TGTGCCAGCAGTTACTCGGGAGGGGGCAATCAGCCCCAGCATTTT,CASSYSGGGNQPQHF
TRBD2,TRBV9,TRBJ2-3,.,TGTGCCAGCAGCGCGGGACTAGCGGACACAGATACGCAGTATTTT,CASSAGLADTDTQYF
TRBD2,TRBV6-5,TRBJ2-3,.,TGTGCCAGCAGGGGGAGGGGGCAGTATTTT,CASRGRGQYF
.,TRBV19,TRBJ1-6,once,TGTGCCAGTAGTATTTCGAGCTCCTATAATTCACCCCTCCACTTT,CASSISSSYNSPLHF
.,TRBV2,TRBJ1-1,.,TGTGCCAGCAGTCCGACAGAAGACACTGAAGCTTTCTTT,CASSPTEDTEAFF